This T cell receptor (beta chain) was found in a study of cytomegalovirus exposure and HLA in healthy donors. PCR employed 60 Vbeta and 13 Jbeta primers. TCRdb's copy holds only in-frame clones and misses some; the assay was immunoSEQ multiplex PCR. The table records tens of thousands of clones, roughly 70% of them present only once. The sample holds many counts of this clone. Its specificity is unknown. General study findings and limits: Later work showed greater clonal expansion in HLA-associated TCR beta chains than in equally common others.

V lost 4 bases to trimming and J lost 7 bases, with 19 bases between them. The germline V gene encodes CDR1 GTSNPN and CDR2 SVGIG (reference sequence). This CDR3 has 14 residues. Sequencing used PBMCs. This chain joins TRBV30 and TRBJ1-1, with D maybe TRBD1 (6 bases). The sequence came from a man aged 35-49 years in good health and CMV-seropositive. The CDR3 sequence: CAWKGGEWPVEAFF. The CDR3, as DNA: TGTGCCTGGAAAGGGGGAGAATGGCCGGTTGAAGCTTTCTTT.